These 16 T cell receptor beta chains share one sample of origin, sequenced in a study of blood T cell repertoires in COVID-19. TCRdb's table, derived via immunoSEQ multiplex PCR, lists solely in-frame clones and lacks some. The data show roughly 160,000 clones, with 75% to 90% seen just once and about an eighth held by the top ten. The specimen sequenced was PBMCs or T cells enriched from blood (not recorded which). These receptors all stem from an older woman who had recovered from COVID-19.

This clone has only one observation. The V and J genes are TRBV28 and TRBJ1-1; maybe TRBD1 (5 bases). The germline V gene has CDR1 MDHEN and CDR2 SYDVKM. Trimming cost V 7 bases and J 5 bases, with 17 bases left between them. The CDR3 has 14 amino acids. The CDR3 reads CASTRSGLGTEAFF. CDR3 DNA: TGTGCCAGCACCCGGTCAGGGTTGGGAACTGAAGCTTTCTTT.

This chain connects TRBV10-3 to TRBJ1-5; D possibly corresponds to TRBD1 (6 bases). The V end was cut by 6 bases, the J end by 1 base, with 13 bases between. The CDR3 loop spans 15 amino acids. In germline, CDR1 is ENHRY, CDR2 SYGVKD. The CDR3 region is CAISYTGQSNQPQHF. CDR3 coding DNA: TGTGCCATCAGCTACACCGGACAGAGCAATCAGCCCCAGCATTTT.

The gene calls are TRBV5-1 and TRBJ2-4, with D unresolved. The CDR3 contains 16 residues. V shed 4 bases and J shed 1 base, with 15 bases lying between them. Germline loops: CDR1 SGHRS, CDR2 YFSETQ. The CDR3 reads CASSHSFSEAKNIQYF. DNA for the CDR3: TGCGCCAGCAGCCACTCTTTCTCGGAGGCCAAAAACATTCAGTACTTC.

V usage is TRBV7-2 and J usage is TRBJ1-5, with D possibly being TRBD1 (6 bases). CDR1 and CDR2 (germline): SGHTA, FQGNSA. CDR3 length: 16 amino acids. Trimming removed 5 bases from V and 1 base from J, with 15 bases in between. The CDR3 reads CASSPSGGGSNQPQHF. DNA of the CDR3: TGTGCCAGCAGCCCTAGTGGGGGCGGAAGCAATCAGCCCCAGCATTTT.

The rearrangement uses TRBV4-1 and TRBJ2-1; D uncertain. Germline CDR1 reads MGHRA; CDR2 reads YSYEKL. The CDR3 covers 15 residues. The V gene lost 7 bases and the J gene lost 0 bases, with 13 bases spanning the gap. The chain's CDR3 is CASNLGQTSYNEQFF. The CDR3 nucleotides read TGCGCCAGCAACCTTGGGCAGACCTCCTACAATGAGCAGTTCTTC.

The CDR3 region has the DNA TGTGCCAGCTCACCTGCCCTGAGGGATACGCAGTATTTT. Translation: CASSPALRDTQYF. The V call is TRBV18, the J call TRBJ2-3; D is uncertain. V gave up 3 bases and J gave up 6 bases, with 10 bases separating them. CDR3 length: 13 amino acids. CDR1 KGHSH and CDR2 LQKENI come from the germline V gene.

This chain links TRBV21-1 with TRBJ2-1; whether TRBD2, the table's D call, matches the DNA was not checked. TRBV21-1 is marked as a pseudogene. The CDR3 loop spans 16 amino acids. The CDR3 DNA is TGTGCCAGCAGCAAAGTATCCCGCGGGGCTAACAATGAGCAGTTCTTC. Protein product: CASSKVSRGANNEQFF.

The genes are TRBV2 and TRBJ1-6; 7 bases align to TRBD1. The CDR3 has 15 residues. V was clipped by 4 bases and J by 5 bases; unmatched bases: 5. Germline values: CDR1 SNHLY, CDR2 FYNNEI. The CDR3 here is CASSARGQNNSPLHF. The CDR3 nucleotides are TGTGCCAGCAGTGCACGGGGACAGAATAATTCACCCCTCCACTTT.

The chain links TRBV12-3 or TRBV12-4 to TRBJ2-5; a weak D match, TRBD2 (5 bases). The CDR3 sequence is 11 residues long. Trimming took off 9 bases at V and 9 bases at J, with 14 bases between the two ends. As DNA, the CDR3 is TGTGCCAGTGGGGTCCTAGCTCCCCAGTACTTC. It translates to CASGVLAPQYF.

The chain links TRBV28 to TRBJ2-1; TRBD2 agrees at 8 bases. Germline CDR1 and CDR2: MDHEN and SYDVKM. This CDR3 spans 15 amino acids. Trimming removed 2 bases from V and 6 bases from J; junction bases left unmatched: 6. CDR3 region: CASSLTLAEINEQFF. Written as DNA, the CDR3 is TGTGCCAGCAGTTTAACACTAGCGGAGATCAATGAGCAGTTCTTC.

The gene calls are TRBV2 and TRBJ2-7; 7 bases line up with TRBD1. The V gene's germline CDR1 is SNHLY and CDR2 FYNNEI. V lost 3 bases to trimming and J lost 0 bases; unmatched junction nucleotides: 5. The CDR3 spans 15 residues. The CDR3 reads CASSDPDRFSYEQYF. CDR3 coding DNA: TGTGCCAGCAGTGACCCGGACAGGTTCTCCTACGAGCAGTACTTC.

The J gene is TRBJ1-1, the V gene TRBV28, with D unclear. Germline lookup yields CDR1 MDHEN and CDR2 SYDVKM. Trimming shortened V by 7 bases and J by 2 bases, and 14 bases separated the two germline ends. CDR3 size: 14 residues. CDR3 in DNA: TGTGCCAGCAAACAAGTTCATATTAACACTGAAGCTTTCTTT. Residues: CASKQVHINTEAFF.

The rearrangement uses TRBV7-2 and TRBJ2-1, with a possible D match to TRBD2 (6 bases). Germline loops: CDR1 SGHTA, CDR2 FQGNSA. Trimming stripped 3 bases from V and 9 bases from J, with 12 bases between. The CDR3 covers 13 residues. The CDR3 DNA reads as TGTGCCAGCAGCTTTGTCCTGACTAGTGAGCAGTTCTTC. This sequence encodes CASSFVLTSEQFF.

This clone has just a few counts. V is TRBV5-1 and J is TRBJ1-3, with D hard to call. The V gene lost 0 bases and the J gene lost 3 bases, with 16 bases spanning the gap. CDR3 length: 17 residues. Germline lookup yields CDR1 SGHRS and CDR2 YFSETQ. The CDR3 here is CASSLGGWGSGGNTIYF. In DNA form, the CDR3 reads TGCGCCAGCAGCTTGGGTGGTTGGGGAAGCGGTGGAAACACCATATATTTT.

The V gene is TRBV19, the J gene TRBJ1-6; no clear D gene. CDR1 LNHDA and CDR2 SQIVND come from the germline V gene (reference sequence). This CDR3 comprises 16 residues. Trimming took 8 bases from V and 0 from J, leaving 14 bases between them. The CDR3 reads CASSVRKSSYNSPLHF. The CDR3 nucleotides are TGTGCCAGTTCGGTCAGGAAGAGCTCCTATAATTCACCCCTCCACTTT.

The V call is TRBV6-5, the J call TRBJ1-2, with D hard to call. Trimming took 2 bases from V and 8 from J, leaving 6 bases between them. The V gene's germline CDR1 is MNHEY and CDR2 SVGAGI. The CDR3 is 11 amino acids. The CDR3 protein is CASSYARGYTF. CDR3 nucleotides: TGTGCCAGCAGTTACGCGAGGGGCTACACCTTC.